Listed below are T cell receptor beta chains from one sample, sequenced in a study of cytomegalovirus exposure and HLA in healthy donors. The table came from immunoSEQ multiplex PCR; TCRdb's copy has only in-frame clones and leaves some out. Among more than 150,000 clones, about 90% were seen once, and the ten largest hold about 0.23%. The source material was PBMCs. These TCRs come from a girl under three years old in good health and CMV-seronegative. Both conserved end residues are part of each CDR3.

>TRBV27|TRBJ1-2
CASSFWLHGDLYGYTF
>TRBV4-1|TRBJ2-1
CASSQPPRTSGSLYNEQFF
>TRBV9|TRBJ2-1
CASSASGGHLGEQFF
>TRBV5-1|TRBJ2-7
CASSLNGDRGLPQTYEQYF
>TRBV5-1|TRBJ1-4
CASSFGRYNEKLFF
>TRBV5-1|TRBJ1-2
CASSPGGQVYGYTF
>TRBV9|TRBJ1-5
CASSAGDASNQPQHF
>TRBV27|TRBJ1-2
CASKRRGQGDGYTF
>TRBV7-8|TRBJ2-1
CASSSEDTLSYNEQFF
>TRBV11-2|TRBJ2-5
CASSSGARQTETQYF
>TRBV13|TRBJ2-5
CASSPLHRGGRLGETQYF
>TRBV5-1|TRBJ2-1
CASSLESIQDNNEQFF
>TRBV27|TRBJ2-3
CASSLYRGADTQYF
>TRBV5-4|TRBJ2-7
CASSLELAGVYEQYF
>TRBV5-1|TRBJ1-2
CASSWDLNYGYTF
>TRBV7-9|TRBJ2-7
CASSLVFGGHEQYF
>TRBV7-9|TRBJ2-7
CASSSRTGARSYEQYF
>TRBV7-3|TRBJ2-1
CASSLWGTSGSYNEQFF
>TRBV7-9|TRBJ1-1
CASSQRGGWNTEAFF
>TRBV5-8|TRBJ2-3
CASSSKGGLRGTDTQYF
>TRBV6-5|TRBJ1-1
CASSYSTTGTEAFF
>TRBV29-1|TRBJ1-1
CSVVWRGGSTEAFF